The clone carrying this TCR beta chain was detected a few times. The data derive from a study of blood T cells in healthy people across ages. The V gene lost 6 bases and the J gene lost 3 bases, with 13 bases spanning the gap. The CDR3 consists of 14 residues. CDR1 is SNHLY, CDR2 FYNNEI, per germline. Alongside a J-beta primer mix, a sample-barcoded 5' primer served in a second PCR lasting roughly 7 to 12 cycles. TCRdb itself ran the 5' RACE reads through MiXCR, one entry per CDR3 protein. Among about a million distinct CDR3 sequences listed, just over 50% were seen once. The source of this sequence is a woman between 55 and 75 years old in good health. Sequencing was done on a sample of blood. This chain joins TRBV2 and TRBJ2-3; D tentatively reads TRBD1 or TRBD2 (5 bases each). The CDR3 DNA reads TGTGCCAGCAGCCCGGGACCTCCGACAGATACGCAGTATTTT. The encoded protein is CASSPGPPTDTQYF.